The next 8 T cell receptor beta chains were all read from a single sample in a study of OX40 agonist ivuxolimab in advanced cancers. Using immunoSEQ multiplex PCR, the repertoire was profiled, and TCRdb retains in-frame clones only, with some absent. Among tens of thousands of clones listed, about 85% were seen once. The specimen was CD4+ or CD8+ T cells sorted from blood, collected in a trial of the OX40 agonist ivuxolimab. Source of these receptors: an adult with an advanced solid tumor such as melanoma, head and neck, liver or kidney cancer.

The count of this clone is one. The chain carries TRBV5-6 and TRBJ1-1; no clear D. Germline CDR1 is SGHDT and CDR2 is YYEEEE. The CDR3 covers 13 residues. Trimming removed 3 bases from V and 0 bases from J, with 6 bases in between. CDR3 DNA: TGTGCCAGCAGCTCCGACGTGAACACTGAAGCTTTCTTT. Translation: CASSSDVNTEAFF.

V is TRBV6-1 and J is TRBJ2-3; weak D call: TRBD2 (5 bases). Trimming removed 11 bases at V and 2 bases at J, with 17 bases between. Germline CDR1 and CDR2: MNHNS and SASEGT. CDR3 length: 14 residues. CDR3 sequence: CAGNRESNTDTQYF. The CDR3 region has the DNA TGTGCCGGGAACCGGGAAAGTAACACAGATACGCAGTATTTT.

The chain recombines TRBV29-1 with TRBJ1-1, with D uncertain. Germline V gives CDR1 SQVTM, CDR2 ANQGSEA. This CDR3 has 14 amino acids. V dropped 6 bases and J dropped 6 bases, with 20 bases sitting between them. The CDR3 region is CSVRQRDIFAEAFF. The CDR3 DNA reads as TGCAGCGTACGCCAACGGGATATCTTCGCTGAAGCTTTCTTT.

The chain employs TRBV19 and TRBJ1-2, with 9 bases fitting TRBD1. V lost 5 bases to trimming and J lost 6 bases; unmatched junction nucleotides: 4. The length of the CDR3 is 13 residues. Germline CDR1 is LNHDA and CDR2 is SQIVND (reference sequence). The CDR3 DNA is TGTGCCAGTAGTGCCCGGGACAGGGATGGCTACACCTTC. This sequence encodes CASSARDRDGYTF.

V is TRBV5-1 and J is TRBJ1-3; a possible D gene is TRBD1 (5 bases). CDR1 and CDR2 (germline): SGHRS, YFSETQ. V was shortened by 0 bases and J by 0 bases, with 10 bases between the two germline ends. The CDR3 is 16 amino acids. The CDR3 bases are TGCGCCAGCAGCTTGGAACAGGCGAGCTCTGGAAACACCATATATTTT. This encodes CASSLEQASSGNTIYF.

The rearrangement uses TRBV9 and TRBJ2-3; the match to TRBD2 covers 8 bases. V shed 0 bases, J shed 8 bases, and the junction held 8 bases outside the gene matches. Germline CDR1 SGDLS, CDR2 YYNGEE. This CDR3 comprises 15 residues. CDR3 in amino acids: CASSVGAGGGGTQYF. DNA of the CDR3: TGTGCCAGCAGCGTAGGCGCGGGAGGTGGGGGTACGCAGTATTTT.

This sequence joins TRBV5-6 and TRBJ1-6; 9 bases are shared with TRBD1. Germline V CDR1 and CDR2: SGHDT, YYEEEE. The J segment lost 9 bases and the V segment lost 2 bases, leaving 6 bases of the junction unmatched. The CDR3 has 15 amino acids. The CDR3 sequence: CASSFGTGRASPLHF. As DNA, the CDR3 is TGTGCCAGCAGCTTCGGGACAGGGAGGGCTTCACCCCTCCACTTT.

The V and J genes are TRBV28 and TRBJ1-2; 10 nucleotides align to TRBD1. Trimming removed 6 bases from V and 4 bases from J; junction bases left unmatched: 23. CDR1 MDHEN and CDR2 SYDVKM come from the germline V gene. The length of the CDR3 is 20 residues. The CDR3 nucleotides read TGTGCCAGCAGCTCCCCCGGGGGTGCCAGAGTGGGACAGGGGACCTATGGCTACACCTTC. This encodes CASSSPGGARVGQGTYGYTF.